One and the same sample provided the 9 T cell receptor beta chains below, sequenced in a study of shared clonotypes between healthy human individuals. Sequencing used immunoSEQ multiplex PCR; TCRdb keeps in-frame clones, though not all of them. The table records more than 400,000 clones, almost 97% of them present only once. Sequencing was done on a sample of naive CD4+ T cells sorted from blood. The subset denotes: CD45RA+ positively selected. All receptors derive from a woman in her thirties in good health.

CDR3 bases: TGTGCCAGCAGCGTAGGTTTAGGGGGTGGCTACACCTTC. Translation: CASSVGLGGGYTF. The chain has TRBV9 and TRBJ1-2; D possibly corresponds to TRBD1 (6 bases). Trimming removed 0 bases from V and 7 bases from J, with 10 bases in between. CDR3 length equals 13 residues. In germline, CDR1 is SGDLS, CDR2 YYNGEE.

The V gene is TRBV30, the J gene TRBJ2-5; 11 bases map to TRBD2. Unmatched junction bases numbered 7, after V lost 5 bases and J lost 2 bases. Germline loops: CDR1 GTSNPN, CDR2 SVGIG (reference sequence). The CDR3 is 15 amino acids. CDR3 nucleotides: TGTGCCTGGGCCGGGACTAGCGGCCCACAAGAGACCCAGTACTTC. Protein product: CAWAGTSGPQETQYF.

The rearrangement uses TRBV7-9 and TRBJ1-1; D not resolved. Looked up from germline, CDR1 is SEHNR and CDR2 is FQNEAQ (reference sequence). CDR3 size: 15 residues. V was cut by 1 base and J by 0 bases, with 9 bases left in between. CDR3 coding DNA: TGTGCCAGCAGCTTAGTTCCTCCCATGAACACTGAAGCTTTCTTT. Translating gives CASSLVPPMNTEAFF.

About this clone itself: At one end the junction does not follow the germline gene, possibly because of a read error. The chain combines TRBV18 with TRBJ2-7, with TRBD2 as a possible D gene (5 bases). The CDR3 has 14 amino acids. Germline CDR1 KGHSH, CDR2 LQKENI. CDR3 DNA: TGTGCCACCTCATCGGGGTTAAAGTCCTACGAGCAGTACTTC. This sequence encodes CATSSGLKSYEQYF. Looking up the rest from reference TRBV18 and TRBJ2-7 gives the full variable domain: NAGVMQNPRHLVRRRGQEARLRCSPMKGHSHVYWYRQLPEEGLKFMVYLQKENIIDESGMPKERFSAEFPKEGPSILRIQQVVRGDSAAYFCATSSGLKSYEQYFGPGTRLTVT.

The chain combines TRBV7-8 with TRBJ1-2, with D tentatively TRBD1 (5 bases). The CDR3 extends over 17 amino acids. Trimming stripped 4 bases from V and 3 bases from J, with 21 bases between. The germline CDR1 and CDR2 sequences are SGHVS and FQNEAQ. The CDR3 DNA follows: TGTGCCAGCAGCTCCCGGGAGCGGGGCAGGTCACACTATGGCTACACCTTC. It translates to CASSSRERGRSHYGYTF.

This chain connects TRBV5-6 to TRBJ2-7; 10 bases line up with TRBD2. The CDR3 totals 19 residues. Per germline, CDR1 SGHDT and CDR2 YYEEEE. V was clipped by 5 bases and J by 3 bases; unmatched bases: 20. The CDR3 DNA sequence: TGTGCCAGCAGTCTAGAAAGGGGTGGACGCGGGACTAGCGTCTACGAGCAGTACTTC. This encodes CASSLERGGRGTSVYEQYF.

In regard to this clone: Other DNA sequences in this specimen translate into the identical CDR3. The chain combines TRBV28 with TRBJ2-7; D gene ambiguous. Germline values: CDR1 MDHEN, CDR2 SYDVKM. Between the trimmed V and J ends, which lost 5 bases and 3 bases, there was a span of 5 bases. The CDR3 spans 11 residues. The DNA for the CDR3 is TGTGCCAGCAGTCGCCTCTACGAGCAGTACTTC. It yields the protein CASSRLYEQYF.

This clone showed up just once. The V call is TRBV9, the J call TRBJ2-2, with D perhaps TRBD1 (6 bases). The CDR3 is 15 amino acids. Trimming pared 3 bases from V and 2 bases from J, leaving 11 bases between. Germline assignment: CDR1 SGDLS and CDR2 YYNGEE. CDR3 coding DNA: TGTGCCAGCAGCGCGGGACACCGTAACACCGGGGAGCTGTTTTTT. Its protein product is CASSAGHRNTGELFF.

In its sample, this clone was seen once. CDR3 sequence: CASSLGSSGGTYEQYF. In DNA, the CDR3 is TGCGCCAGCAGCTTGGGGTCTAGCGGGGGCACCTACGAGCAGTACTTC. The J gene is TRBJ2-7, the V gene TRBV5-1, with 10 nucleotides matching TRBD2. This CDR3 comprises 16 residues. The V segment lost 0 bases and the J segment 2 bases; nucleotides outside the gene matches: 5. Germline CDR1 is SGHRS and CDR2 is YFSETQ. Combining the CDR3 with reference TRBV5-1 and TRBJ2-7 gives the whole variable domain KAGVTQTPRYLIKTRGQQVTLSCSPISGHRSVSWYQQTPGQGLQFLFEYFSETQRNKGNFPGRFSGRQFSNSRSEMNVSTLELGDSALYLCASSLGSSGGTYEQYFGPGTRLTVT.